This entry features one T cell receptor beta chain sequence. No cognate antigen has been identified for it. No much larger clonotype is one base removed from it; base qualities were not supplied. Another Seattle source contributed samples from volunteer blood donors who had recovered from COVID-19. The collaborating institutions used their own protocols to collect whole blood in K2EDTA tubes. Collaborator samples were shipped for TCRbeta analysis as frozen whole blood, isolated PBMCs, or DNA extracted from either sample type. The immunoSEQ Assay, a bias-controlled multiplex PCR, was used to amplify TCRbeta CDR3 regions from genomic DNA. In the original analysis: The number of nucleated cells in each sample was estimated from the amplification of reference gene primers within the assay. To quantify the absolute abundance of each unique TCRbeta CDR3 rearrangement, sequence reads were collapsed and filtered. For each sample, productive Simpson clonality was calculated by taking the square root of Simpson's diversity index across productive rearrangements. TCRdb took this table from immuneACCESS and kept in-frame rearrangements with V and J called. Such tables lack part of the clones; where checked against another copy, unresolved V genes explain under half of the gap, and the rest is unexplained. That table gives V, J and clone size, and the DNA gave D and trimming. In all, the sample holds some 160,000 clones, and around 83% of those were seen once. 15% to 20% of the sample is in the top ten clones.

From its cysteine to its phenylalanine, the CDR3 spans 14 amino acids. Just the 42-base CDR3 DNA is kept, in frame starting at base 1. CDR1 is given as ENHRY and CDR2 as SYGVKD, both from the germline V gene. After removal of 1 base from V and 8 bases from J, the junction retains 5 bases not matched to a gene. This sample is part of a study of blood T cell repertoires in COVID-19 (dated by TCRdb to 2020 to 2021). Turning to the overall study: The collaborator samples originated in the United States, Italy and Spain and spanned the acute and convalescent phases of COVID-19. Sample metadata almost always included a de-identified subject ID, COVID-19 status, age in years and sex. Deeply sampled blood TCRbeta repertoires from subjects exposed to, actively infected with, or recovered from COVID-19 were included in the dataset. The samples were drawn from the first 160 participants of the ongoing ImmuneRACE study and from some 1,300 subjects provided by 6 global collaborators. Where available, HLA class I and class II types were taken from metadata supplied by the sample provider and were not determined by assay-based typing. The repertoires were released in a freely available public database meant as a resource for research on the immune response to SARS-CoV-2. The material from the prospective study consisted of cDNA or gDNA derived from T cells, B-cell-depleted T cells, or PBMCs.

The full study reports these points: The amount of clinical and demographic metadata varied by source and participant and was provided uncurated.

The rearranged segments are TRBV10-3 and TRBJ2-3; TRBD2 lines up with 8 middle nucleotides. The sequencing sample was made of peripheral blood. The sequence was obtained from a woman in her sixties or seventies who had recovered from COVID-19. The nucleotide sequence reads as follows: TGTGCCATCAGTGAGTTCGGGGGGGGCGCTACGCAGTATTTT. This codes for CAISEFGGGATQYF.